The rows below give T cell receptor beta chains drawn from one sample of a study of blood T cell repertoires in COVID-19. Clones were sequenced by immunoSEQ multiplex PCR, and TCRdb holds only the in-frame ones, with some missing. Seen here are under 250,000 clones, less than 90% observed once, and the top ten hold 6.2%. Sequences were obtained from peripheral blood. The receptors originated from a man in his 60s with acute or convalescent COVID-19. The CDR3 runs from the conserved cysteine through the conserved F or W. A D gene is named only where the DNA matches it firmly. Expanded clones get a size class; other rows say once, few or many, or leave the size out.

TRBJ1-5	NA	NA	TRBV7-8	CASSLARGRGDQPQHF	TGTGCCAGCAGCTTAGCGCGGGGGCGCGGAGATCAGCCCCAGCATTTT
TRBJ2-7	TRBD2	NA	TRBV7-6	CASSLVLAGVRYEQYF	TGTGCCAGCAGCTTAGTACTAGCGGGAGTTAGGTACGAGCAGTACTTC
TRBJ1-1	NA	NA	TRBV30	CAWSVRLQGSTEAFF	TGTGCCTGGAGTGTACGTCTGCAGGGGAGCACTGAAGCTTTCTTT
TRBJ1-2	NA	NA	TRBV6-2/TRBV6-3	CASSYSAGGYTF	TGTGCCAGCAGTTACTCGGCGGGTGGCTACACCTTC
TRBJ1-5	TRBD1	NA	TRBV7-2	CASSLGQGSNQPQHF	TGTGCCAGCAGCTTAGGACAGGGGAGCAATCAGCCCCAGCATTTT
TRBJ2-7	TRBD1	NA	TRBV4-3	CASSQDLLTGGAPYEQYF	TGCGCCAGCAGCCAAGACCTCTTAACAGGGGGCGCCCCCTACGAGCAGTACTTC
TRBJ2-5	NA	few	TRBV15	CATSRGGPHQETQYF	TGTGCCACCAGCAGGGGCGGGCCGCACCAAGAGACCCAGTACTTC
TRBJ1-4	TRBD1	NA	TRBV28	CASRRDRHEKLFF	TGTGCCAGCCGGAGGGACAGGCATGAAAAACTGTTTTTT
TRBJ2-1	NA	once	TRBV7-2	CASNSGVDNEQFF	TGTGCCAGCAATTCGGGAGTCGACAATGAGCAGTTCTTC
TRBJ2-7	TRBD2	NA	TRBV19	CASSIEASGSSYEQYF	TGTGCCAGTAGTATAGAAGCTAGCGGGAGCTCCTACGAGCAGTACTTC
TRBJ2-7	TRBD1	NA	TRBV7-2	CASSGTGQGALISVF	TGTGCCAGCAGCGGGACGGGACAGGGGGCCCTTATTAGTGTCTTC
TRBJ1-4	TRBD1	NA	TRBV19	CASSKDRGSLEKLFF	TGTGCCAGTAGTAAGGACAGGGGTTCTTTGGAGAAACTGTTTTTT
TRBJ2-5	NA	NA	TRBV7-3	CASSLRVAETQYF	TGTGCCAGCAGCTTAAGAGTCGCGGAGACCCAGTACTTC
TRBJ1-4	NA	NA	TRBV28	CASTFGGADEKLFF	TGTGCCAGCACTTTTGGGGGGGCGGATGAAAAACTGTTTTTT
TRBJ2-1	TRBD1	once	TRBV9	CASSVVGTGDNEQFF	TGTGCCAGCAGCGTAGTAGGGACAGGGGACAATGAGCAGTTCTTC
TRBJ2-1	TRBD1	NA	TRBV28	CASSQTGAFYNEQFF	TGTGCCAGCAGCCAGACAGGGGCGTTTTACAATGAGCAGTTCTTC
TRBJ2-7	TRBD1	NA	TRBV11-3	CASSLDGTDIYEQYF	TGTGCCAGCAGCTTAGACGGGACAGATATCTACGAGCAGTACTTC
TRBJ1-5	NA	NA	TRBV30	CAWSKGDYQPQHF	TGTGCCTGGAGTAAGGGGGATTACCAGCCCCAGCATTTT
TRBJ1-4	NA	NA	TRBV28	CATLGRDSEKLFF	TGTGCCACCCTGGGGCGGGATAGCGAAAAACTGTTTTTT
TRBJ1-1	TRBD1	NA	TRBV24-1	CATSDWMGQAGTEAFF	TGTGCCACCAGTGATTGGATGGGACAGGCAGGCACTGAAGCTTTCTTT
TRBJ2-7	NA	NA	TRBV11-3	CASSSIAYSYEQYF	TGTGCCAGCAGCTCGATAGCGTACTCCTACGAGCAGTACTTC
TRBJ1-1	NA	NA	TRBV29-1	CSVVEGATEAFF	TGCAGCGTTGTGGAAGGGGCCACTGAAGCTTTCTTT
TRBJ2-7	NA	NA	TRBV4-3	CASSQAIGSNEQYF	TGCGCCAGCAGCCAAGCAATCGGGAGCAACGAGCAGTACTTC
TRBJ2-1	TRBD2	once	TRBV27	CASLSGRTHNEQFF	TGTGCCAGCCTCAGCGGGAGGACCCACAATGAGCAGTTCTTC
TRBJ2-7	NA	NA	TRBV7-2	CASSFDPDSLREQYF	TGTGCCAGCAGCTTTGATCCCGACAGCCTGCGCGAGCAGTACTTC
TRBJ2-3	TRBD2	NA	TRBV10-3	CAISQTSGGGDTQYF	TGTGCCATCAGTCAGACTAGCGGGGGCGGAGATACGCAGTATTTT
TRBJ2-7	TRBD1	NA	TRBV29-1	CSVATGQGYEQYF	TGCAGCGTTGCGACGGGACAGGGGTACGAGCAGTACTTC
TRBJ1-1	NA	once	TRBV12-3/TRBV12-4	CASSRVVDTEAFF	TGTGCCAGCAGCAGGGTTGTTGACACTGAAGCTTTCTTT
TRBJ1-6	NA	NA	TRBV9	CASSGTGTPNSPLHF	TGTGCCAGCAGCGGGACCGGGACTCCGAATTCACCCCTCCACTTT
TRBJ2-1	TRBD2	NA	TRBV6-2/TRBV6-3	CASSSPSGPGRWNEQFF	TGTGCCAGCAGTTCGCCTAGCGGACCCGGCCGGTGGAATGAGCAGTTCTTC
TRBJ2-7	NA	NA	TRBV6-5	CASSWTQGGEQYF	TGTGCCAGCAGCTGGACACAGGGTGGGGAGCAGTACTTC